The 18 T cell receptor beta chains reported below all come from one sample, sequenced in a study of tissue T cells after allogeneic stem cell transplantation (dated by TCRdb to between 2022 and 2023). The method was the immunoSEQ multiplex PCR assay. Not all clones reach the TCRdb copy of this immuneACCESS table, which keeps in-frame sequences only. Checked studies attribute under half of the gap to unresolved V genes and leave the rest unexplained. The sample contains about 50,000 clones, around 69% of them found a single time. The ten largest clones capture roughly 0.77% of the sample. The material sequenced was sorted cells pooled from one or two spleens. Source of these receptors: a pool of C57BL/6 mice in good health.

A remark on this clone: The listed genes are named as in mouse. The read finishes 1 residue shy of the CDR3 end, and the germline J gene is used to complete it. The V and J genes are TRBV12-2 and TRBJ1-6, with D uncertain. TRBJ1-6 is recorded as an ORF, its role being uncertain. The CDR3 extends over 12 amino acids. Germline V gene data show CDR1 as SGHLS and CDR2 as HYDKME. The V end lost 3 bases, the J end lost 9 bases, and 8 bases lay between the germline ends. The CDR3 bases that were read are TGTGCCAGCTCTTCCGACGGTTCGCCCCTCTAC. This translates into CASSSDGSPLY. The whole CDR3 sequence is CASSSDGSPLYF.

With respect to this clone: The gene names given are mouse names. The read ends 1 residue shy of where the CDR3 ends; the end is completed using the germline J gene. V is TRBV19 and J is TRBJ2-1; D might be TRBD1 (6 bases). This CDR3 comprises 14 residues. V gave up 2 bases and J gave up 3 bases, with 9 bases separating them. Per germline, CDR1 FNHDT and CDR2 SITEND (reference sequence). CDR3 DNA (partial): TGTGCCAGCAGTATGGGACAAATCTATGCTGAGCAGTTC. Protein: CASSMGQIYAEQF. The entire CDR3 is CASSMGQIYAEQFF.

There are a few counts of this clone. Gene names follow the mouse nomenclature. The CDR3 end lies 1 residue beyond the end of the read and is filled in from the germline J gene. V and J are TRBV16 and TRBJ2-7; D is unclear. Trimming removed 1 base at V and 4 bases at J, with 5 bases between. CDR3 length: 12 residues. CDR1 is SGHSA and CDR2 is FRNQAP in the germline V gene. The CDR3 spells CASSLVGYEQYF. The DNA read from the CDR3 is TGTGCAAGCAGCTTAGTGGGTTATGAACAGTAC.

Notes on this clone: Each gene name is a mouse one. Read sequence stops 1 residue before the CDR3 end, and the germline J gene provides the missing end. This sequence joins TRBV26 and TRBJ1-4; 10 positions agree with TRBD1. After removal of 2 bases from V and 4 bases from J, the junction contained 4 bases not matched to a gene. Germline values: CDR1 KGHPV, CDR2 FQNQEV (reference sequence). The CDR3 runs to 16 residues. Incomplete CDR3 DNA: TGTGCCAGCAGTCTGGAGACAGGGGGCCACAACGAAAGATTATTT. Translation: CASSLETGGHNERLF. The whole CDR3 is CASSLETGGHNERLFF.

This clone was seen a single time. Each gene name is a mouse one. The sequenced fragment ends 1 residue before the CDR3 boundary, so the rest is inferred from the germline J gene. The gene calls are TRBV19 and TRBJ1-2; possibly TRBD1 for D (5 bases). Trimming took off 4 bases at V and 2 bases at J, with 9 bases between the two ends. Germline lookup yields CDR1 FNHDT and CDR2 SITEND (reference sequence). The CDR3 is 13 residues long. This CDR3 reads CASSPGRNSDYTF. The CDR3 bases that were read are TGTGCCAGCAGTCCGGGACGGAACTCCGACTACACC.

As regards this clone: Mouse gene names and germline throughout. The read is 1 residue too short to cover the CDR3 end, so that end is filled in from the germline J gene. This chain uses TRBV2 with TRBJ2-7, with TRBD2 matching over 12 bases. The CDR3 contains 16 residues. Trimming cost V 3 bases and J 4 bases; bases outside gene matches: 7. Germline V gene lookup returns CDR1 LGHNA and CDR2 YSYQKL. CDR3 sequence: CASSHPGTGGLYEQYF. CDR3 DNA, as far as it was read: TGTGCCAGCAGCCATCCCGGGACTGGGGGGCTGTATGAACAGTAC.

With regard to this clone: Gene names and germline refer to mouse. The CDR3 is cut off 1 residue early in the read; its end comes from the germline J gene. The chain combines TRBV4 with TRBJ2-5, with a tentative D call TRBD1 (6 bases). Germline V CDR1 and CDR2: LGHDT, YNNKQL (reference sequence). CDR3 length: 13 amino acids. Trimming left V 6 bases short and J 5 bases short, with 12 bases between. The CDR3 protein is CASRQRGRDTQYF. CDR3 bases read: TGTGCCAGCAGGCAAAGGGGGAGAGACACCCAGTAC.

In its sample, this clone was seen a few times. Any gene name here is a mouse gene name. The read stops 1 residue short of the end of the CDR3; the missing end is completed from the germline J gene. The V gene is TRBV21, the J gene TRBJ2-1, with D perhaps matching TRBD1 (6 bases). TRBV21 is an ORF for which the function is uncertain. Between the trimmed V and J ends, which lost 0 bases and 4 bases, there was a span of 10 bases. The CDR3 has 15 amino acids. The DNA read from the CDR3 is TGTGCTAGCAGTCAATCGGGAAGGGGGTATGCTGAGCAGTTC. Residues: CASSQSGRGYAEQF. The full CDR3 protein reads CASSQSGRGYAEQFF.

With respect to this clone: Sequence at one end of the junction differs from germline and may be a read error. Gene names are mouse gene names. Read coverage stops 1 residue before the CDR3 terminus; the germline J gene supplies the remainder. The chain employs TRBV12-1 and TRBJ2-1; 9 bases align to TRBD2. Looked up from germline, CDR1 is SGHSN and CDR2 is HYEKVE. The CDR3 consists of 15 residues. CDR3 DNA (partial): TGTGCCAGCGCTCTTAACTGGGGGGTCTATGCTGAGCAGTTC. It specifies CASALNWGVYAEQF. The whole CDR3 sequence is CASALNWGVYAEQFF.

This clone has only one observation. The gene names given are mouse names. The read terminates 1 residue ahead of where the CDR3 ends, so the germline J gene completes it. The chain employs TRBV13-1 and TRBJ1-2; D call uncertain. The CDR3 length is 12 residues. Trimming took off 0 bases at V and 4 bases at J, with 4 bases between the two ends. Germline V gene data show CDR1 as NSHNY and CDR2 as SYGAGN. The CDR3 is CASSDALSDYTF. The sequenced CDR3 bases are TGTGCCAGCAGTGATGCTCTCTCCGACTACACC.

Details on this clone: Mouse gene names and germline throughout. The CDR3 bases that were read are TGTGCAAGCAGCTTCCCTGGGGACTATGCTGAGCAGTTC. This gives the protein CASSFPGDYAEQF. The full CDR3 sequence reads CASSFPGDYAEQFF. The chain uses TRBV16 and TRBJ2-1, with a weak D call TRBD2 (6 bases). The read terminates 1 residue before the CDR3 end, so the remaining end is supplied by the germline J gene. Germline assignment: CDR1 SGHSA and CDR2 FRNQAP. The V end lost 3 bases, the J end lost 2 bases, and 8 bases lay between the germline ends. This CDR3 spans 14 amino acids. The entire variable domain, with the rest obtained from reference TRBV16 and TRBJ2-1, is as follows: NAGVIQTPRHKVTGKGQEATLWCEPISGHSAVFWYRQTIVQGLEFLTYFRNQAPIDDSGMPKERFSAQMPNQSHSTLKIQSTQPQDSAVYLCASSFPGDYAEQFFGPGTRLTVL.

Comments on this clone: Mouse gene names apply. This CDR3 is CGARDTDSGNTLYF. The part of the CDR3 DNA that was read is TGTGGTGCTAGGGATACAGATTCTGGAAATACGCTCTAT. This chain joins TRBV20 and TRBJ1-3, with D unclear. The read ends 1 residue before the CDR3 terminus; that terminus is restored from the germline J gene. Trimming stripped 0 bases from V and 0 bases from J, with 6 bases between. The CDR3 has 14 amino acids. Germline assignment: CDR1 GFQATS and CDR2 STVNSAI.

Comments on this clone: Mouse gene names and germline throughout. Read coverage stops 1 residue before the CDR3 terminus; the germline J gene supplies the remainder. V usage is TRBV5 and J usage is TRBJ2-2; 12 bases align to TRBD2. The CDR3 totals 16 residues. The germline gives CDR1 LGHNA, CDR2 YNLKQL (reference sequence). Trimming cost V 4 bases and J 6 bases; bases outside gene matches: 6. The CDR3 region is CASSLRDWGAPGQLYF. CDR3 DNA, as far as it was read: TGTGCCAGCAGCCTCCGGGACTGGGGGGCCCCCGGGCAGCTCTAC.

The table lists this clone with a count of one. Gene names follow the mouse nomenclature. The missing CDR3 end, 1 residue past where the read stops, is filled in from the germline J gene. The rearrangement uses TRBV5 and TRBJ2-5; tentatively, D is TRBD1 or TRBD2 (5 bases each). V was cut by 0 bases and J by 6 bases, with 13 bases left in between. CDR1 and CDR2 from the germline V gene are LGHNA and YNLKQL (reference sequence). The CDR3 extends over 15 amino acids. The CDR3 DNA, read in part, is TGTGCCAGCAGCCAAGAAAGTGGGGCAGGGGACACCCAGTAC. Translated, it gives CASSQESGAGDTQY. In full, the CDR3 is CASSQESGAGDTQYF.

As concerns this clone: Genes here carry mouse names. The CDR3 extends 1 residue past the end of the read, so its final part is completed from the germline J gene. The chain joins TRBV13-3 to TRBJ1-3, with D uncertain. The V gene lost 0 bases and the J gene lost 7 bases, with 5 bases spanning the gap. Germline lookup yields CDR1 NNHDY and CDR2 SYVADS. The CDR3 totals 12 residues. Partial CDR3 DNA: TGTGCCAGCAGTGATGGGCAGAATACGCTCTAT. It translates to CASSDGQNTLY. The complete CDR3 reads CASSDGQNTLYF.

This clone showed up just a few times. Germline and genes: mouse. The read stops 1 residue short of the end of the CDR3; the missing end is completed from the germline J gene. The rearrangement uses TRBV19 and TRBJ2-7, with 7 bases aligning to TRBD2. The CDR3 is made up of 13 amino acids. Germline V gene lookup returns CDR1 FNHDT and CDR2 SITEND (reference sequence). V dropped 2 bases and J dropped 5; count of bases not matched to a gene: 4. The CDR3: CASSMRGGDEQYF. Incomplete CDR3 DNA: TGTGCCAGCAGTATGCGGGGGGGGGATGAACAGTAC.

To note about this clone: Genes and germline are mouse. The read ends 1 residue shy of where the CDR3 ends; the end is completed using the germline J gene. Other DNA sequences in the sample encode the same CDR3. This chain uses TRBV13-1 with TRBJ1-1; no reliable D call. V was clipped by 3 bases and J by 5 bases, with 5 bases between them. The CDR3 has 11 residues. The germline gives CDR1 NSHNY, CDR2 SYGAGN. CDR3 loop: CASSGQTEVFF. CDR3 DNA (partial): TGTGCCAGCAGTGGACAAACAGAAGTCTTC.

In regard to this clone: Genes here carry mouse names. The sequence runs out 1 residue before the end of the CDR3; the remainder is reconstructed from the germline J gene. The chain links TRBV12-2 to TRBJ2-5; the match to TRBD2 covers 7 bases. Trimming removed 4 bases from V and 3 bases from J; junction bases left unmatched: 3. This CDR3 contains 13 residues. In germline, CDR1 is SGHLS, CDR2 HYDKME. CDR3 loop: CASSLLGQDTQYF. Incomplete CDR3 DNA: TGTGCCAGCTCCCTACTGGGGCAAGACACCCAGTAC.